The next 27 T cell receptor beta chains were all read from a single sample in a study of T cells expressing NK-cell markers. TCRdb processed the 5' RACE reads again and assigns one entry to each CDR3 protein, with no DNA. The sample's table shows 300,000 to 450,000 distinct CDR3 sequences. Specimen: blood T cells: a sorted CD56 or NKG2C T cell subset, CD4+ or CD8+ T cells, or bulk PBMC T cells (not recorded which). These TCRs come from a man aged 18 to 69 in good health.

V gene TRBV29-1 combines with J gene TRBJ2-5; absent DNA, TCRdb's TRBD1 call cannot be checked. There are 15 residues in the CDR3. Per the germline V gene, CDR1 is SQVTM and CDR2 is ANQGSEA. Here the CDR3 reads CSSVGGLPIWETQYF.

The chain is built from TRBV6-5 and TRBJ2-7; TCRdb gives TRBD1 as the D gene, but with no DNA this cannot be confirmed. Germline V gives CDR1 MNHEY, CDR2 SVGAGI. The CDR3 has 13 amino acids. CDR3 region: CASSYLGRGEQYF.

The chain recombines TRBV12-3 or TRBV12-4 with TRBJ1-6. The CDR3 covers 15 residues. CDR3 loop: CASTKRSSYNSPLHF.

The V call is TRBV9, the J call TRBJ2-7; TCRdb designates TRBD1, a call that cannot be tested without DNA. The CDR3 spans 16 residues. CDR1 SGDLS and CDR2 YYNGEE come from the germline V gene. The CDR3 here is CASSDPLGGASYEQYF.

The chain has TRBV12-3 or TRBV12-4 and TRBJ1-5. The CDR3 is made up of 15 amino acids. The CDR3 sequence: CASSLKGGPYQPQHF.

The chain employs TRBV7-9 and TRBJ2-3. CDR1 SEHNR and CDR2 FQNEAQ come from the germline V gene (reference sequence). The CDR3 spans 17 residues. CDR3 loop: CASSLLPRKNSTDTQYF.

The V and J genes are TRBV2 and TRBJ2-5. Germline values: CDR1 SNHLY, CDR2 FYNNEI. CDR3 size: 12 residues. The CDR3 spells CAINQDGETQYF.

This chain connects TRBV6-1 to TRBJ2-1; TCRdb proposes TRBD1, but this gene call is untestable without DNA. The CDR3 has 15 amino acids. CDR1 MNHNS and CDR2 SASEGT come from the germline V gene. CDR3 protein: CASSEGGTGFNEQFF.

The chain links TRBV12-3 or TRBV12-4 to TRBJ2-1; TCRdb's D call of TRBD2 is untestable without DNA. This CDR3 is built from 16 residues. The CDR3 region is CASSPILAVSYNEQFF.

The chain recombines TRBV5-1 with TRBJ2-2; TCRdb selects TRBD1, and the lack of DNA leaves this call unchecked. Germline V CDR1 and CDR2: SGHRS, YFSETQ. This CDR3 contains 15 residues. This CDR3 is CASSLRTSETGELFF. The full variable domain, rest sourced from reference TRBV5-1 and TRBJ2-2, is KAGVTQTPRYLIKTRGQQVTLSCSPISGHRSVSWYQQTPGQGLQFLFEYFSETQRNKGNFPGRFSGRQFSNSRSEMNVSTLELGDSALYLCASSLRTSETGELFFGEGSRLTVL.

This chain joins TRBV6-6 and TRBJ1-2; TCRdb outputs TRBD1, but without DNA this stays unchecked. The CDR3 loop spans 13 amino acids. Germline V gene sequence: CDR1 MNHNY, CDR2 SVGAGI (reference sequence). CDR3 protein: CASSFLSGNGYTF.

V gene TRBV9 combines with J gene TRBJ2-1; TCRdb proposes TRBD1, but this gene call is untestable without DNA. In germline, CDR1 is SGDLS, CDR2 YYNGEE. CDR3 size: 15 residues. The CDR3: CASSLPGVPKNEQFF.

This chain uses TRBV5-1 with TRBJ1-1; TCRdb proposes TRBD1, but this gene call is untestable without DNA. The CDR3 loop spans 14 amino acids. The V gene's germline CDR1 is SGHRS and CDR2 YFSETQ. CDR3 protein: CASRQGSSNTEAFF.

The J gene is TRBJ1-1, the V gene TRBV6-1. The V gene's germline CDR1 is MNHNS and CDR2 SASEGT. The length of the CDR3 is 11 residues. The CDR3 protein is CASNLHTEAFF.

The chain links TRBV6-1 to TRBJ2-7; TCRdb reports TRBD1, a call that lacks DNA to check it against. From germline, CDR1 is MNHNS and CDR2 SASEGT. The CDR3 covers 15 residues. The CDR3 loop reads CASSPSGGFDYEQYF.

CDR3 amino acids: CASSTRPSGGNNEQFF. This chain connects TRBV7-6 to TRBJ2-1; lacking DNA, the TRBD2 call made by TCRdb goes unchecked. CDR3 length: 16 residues. From germline, CDR1 is SGHVS and CDR2 FNYEAQ.

The chain employs TRBV25-1 and TRBJ2-7; TCRdb gives TRBD1 as the D gene, but with no DNA this cannot be confirmed. The CDR3 extends over 18 amino acids. CDR1 MGHDK and CDR2 SYGVNS come from the germline V gene. The CDR3 loop is CASSEYGQGGPSNYEQYF.

V is TRBV7-6 and J is TRBJ1-2. Per the germline V gene, CDR1 is SGHVS and CDR2 is FNYEAQ. The length of the CDR3 is 14 residues. Here the CDR3 reads CASSYGTDNYGYTF.

The V call is TRBV6-1, the J call TRBJ1-1; the TCRdb call, TRBD1, lacks DNA for checking. The CDR3 has 16 amino acids. Looked up from germline, CDR1 is MNHNS and CDR2 is SASEGT. CDR3 sequence reads: CASSGGAGVGYTEAFF.

CDR3 in amino acids: CASNPGRSYNEQFF. The J gene is TRBJ2-1, the V gene TRBV6-1; with no DNA, the TCRdb D assignment of TRBD2 cannot be verified. Germline V CDR1 and CDR2: MNHNS, SASEGT. There are 14 residues in the CDR3.

The V gene is TRBV20-1, the J gene TRBJ1-5; TCRdb's D call, TRBD1, is unchecked because there is no DNA. Germline-derived CDR1 and CDR2 are DFQATT and SNEGSKA (reference sequence). CDR3 length: 14 amino acids. The CDR3 sequence: CSAEQGNRNQPQHF.

The chain links TRBV7-9 to TRBJ2-4; TCRdb calls TRBD1, which cannot be checked without DNA. The CDR3 runs 14 residues. The germline CDR1 and CDR2 sequences are SEHNR and FQNEAQ (reference sequence). The CDR3 protein is CASSLAITGGIQYF.

The gene calls are TRBV28 and TRBJ2-5; TCRdb reports TRBD1, a call that lacks DNA to check it against. Germline V gene data show CDR1 as MDHEN and CDR2 as SYDVKM. CDR3 size: 15 residues. This CDR3 reads CASSPEATLQETQYF.

Frequency places this clonotype as medium-sized. This chain links TRBV4-2 with TRBJ2-3; TCRdb picks TRBD1, but there is no DNA to check that call. Germline loops: CDR1 LGHNA, CDR2 YNFKEQ. This CDR3 has 14 residues. CDR3 residues: CASSQGGGADTQYF.

CDR3 in amino acids: CASNNGGGTEAFF. The chain links TRBV5-1 to TRBJ1-1. This CDR3 contains 13 residues. Germline V CDR1 and CDR2: SGHRS, YFSETQ.

The chain employs TRBV2 and TRBJ1-1; the D call from TCRdb, TRBD1, cannot be confirmed without DNA. The CDR3 is 15 amino acids. Germline CDR1 SNHLY, CDR2 FYNNEI. Here the CDR3 reads CASSTLDRRNTEAFF.

This chain connects TRBV20-1 to TRBJ1-2; without DNA, the TCRdb call of TRBD1 cannot be checked. The CDR3 loop spans 13 amino acids. Germline loops: CDR1 DFQATT, CDR2 SNEGSKA (reference sequence). The CDR3 sequence is CSARASTGKGYTF.